This entry lists 20 T cell receptor beta chains sequenced from one sample in a study of shared clonotypes between healthy human individuals. The method was immunoSEQ multiplex PCR; TCRdb's version includes in-frame clones alone and lacks a portion of them. The sample has approximately 1,500,000 clones, roughly 95% seen once; the top ten hold roughly 1.1%. Sequences were obtained from naive CD4+ T cells sorted from blood. The subset is: CD45RA+ positively selected. These receptors were collected from a man aged 30 to 39 in good health.

This CDR3 reads CASSQIGGGEQYF. CDR3 DNA sequence: TGTGCCAGCTCACAGATAGGGGGAGGTGAGCAGTACTTC. The chain links TRBV18 to TRBJ2-7; perhaps D is TRBD1 or TRBD2 (6 bases each). Germline V gene sequence: CDR1 KGHSH, CDR2 LQKENI. This CDR3 region has 13 residues. V was clipped by 4 bases and J by 7 bases, with 14 bases between them.

This chain uses TRBV28 with TRBJ2-7; D possibly matches TRBD1 or TRBD2 (5 bases each). The CDR3 has 15 amino acids. Germline V CDR1 and CDR2: MDHEN, SYDVKM. The V end was cut by 3 bases, the J end by 7 bases, with 19 bases between. The CDR3 spells CASSFGTALDWEQYF. The CDR3 DNA is TGTGCCAGCAGTTTCGGGACCGCGCTTGACTGGGAGCAGTACTTC.

The V call is TRBV5-1, the J call TRBJ2-1; no clear D gene. Germline loops: CDR1 SGHRS, CDR2 YFSETQ. The germline V and J ends were trimmed by 7 bases and 3 bases, with 17 bases remaining between them. This CDR3 spans 15 amino acids. The CDR3 sequence: CASGKGIYGYNEQFF. The CDR3 DNA sequence: TGCGCCAGCGGGAAAGGGATATACGGCTACAATGAGCAGTTCTTC.

The rearrangement joins TRBV28 to TRBJ1-4; no firm D call. The CDR3 has 14 amino acids. Trimming stripped 2 bases from V and 8 bases from J, with 12 bases between. Germline values: CDR1 MDHEN, CDR2 SYDVKM. The CDR3 nucleotides read TGTGCCAGCAGTTTAGGAGGGATTGAAGAAAAACTGTTTTTT. Its protein product is CASSLGGIEEKLFF.

The V and J genes are TRBV5-1 and TRBJ1-5; TRBD1 matches 8 bases. From germline, CDR1 is SGHRS and CDR2 YFSETQ. Trimming at V came to 0 bases and at J to 2 bases, leaving 4 bases not matched to a gene. The CDR3 spans 16 residues. The CDR3 sequence is CASSLEATGGNQPQHF. The CDR3 DNA reads TGCGCCAGCAGCTTGGAGGCGACAGGGGGCAATCAGCCCCAGCATTTT. Filled out from reference TRBV5-1 and TRBJ1-5, the complete variable domain reads KAGVTQTPRYLIKTRGQQVTLSCSPISGHRSVSWYQQTPGQGLQFLFEYFSETQRNKGNFPGRFSGRQFSNSRSEMNVSTLELGDSALYLCASSLEATGGNQPQHFGDGTRLSIL.

The chain uses TRBV4-1 and TRBJ2-7, with TRBD1 identical over 7 bases. The CDR3 totals 15 residues. CDR1 and CDR2 from the germline V gene are MGHRA and YSYEKL. After removal of 1 base from V and 5 bases from J, the junction contained 8 bases not matched to a gene. In DNA, the CDR3 is TGCGCCAGCAGCCAAGCGTACAGGGGTAGCCACGAGCAGTACTTC. Translation: CASSQAYRGSHEQYF.

This sequence joins TRBV5-1 and TRBJ2-7; tentatively, D is TRBD1 or TRBD2 (5 bases each). The CDR3 sequence is 14 residues long. V dropped 6 bases and J dropped 5 bases, with 18 bases sitting between them. CDR1 is SGHRS, CDR2 YFSETQ, per germline. The CDR3 sequence is CASTPGTGYHEQYF. The CDR3 region has the DNA TGCGCCAGCACCCCCGGGACGGGATATCACGAGCAGTACTTC.

The rearrangement uses TRBV7-6 and TRBJ1-5; no clear D. CDR1 and CDR2 from the germline V gene are SGHVS and FNYEAQ. V lost 3 bases and J 0 bases, leaving 3 bases between the germline ends. The CDR3 extends over 13 amino acids. In nucleotides, the CDR3 is TGTGCCAGCAGCTTGTCTAGCAATCAGCCCCAGCATTTT. Translation gives CASSLSSNQPQHF.

The V call is TRBV7-8, the J call TRBJ2-5; weak D call: TRBD2 (5 bases). There are 14 residues in the CDR3. The V gene lost 6 bases and the J gene lost 9 bases, with 20 bases spanning the gap. Germline V CDR1 and CDR2: SGHVS, FQNEAQ. The CDR3 sequence is CASREDRIRMSQYF. The CDR3 region has the DNA TGTGCCAGCAGGGAGGACCGGATAAGAATGTCCCAGTACTTC.

V and J are TRBV30 and TRBJ1-4; no firm D call. This CDR3 is built from 15 residues. CDR1 is GTSNPN and CDR2 is SVGIG in the germline V gene (reference sequence). V dropped 1 base and J dropped 3 bases, with 12 bases sitting between them. Written as DNA, the CDR3 is TGTGCCTGGAGTGCACGAAGCAGGCCTAATGAAAAACTGTTTTTT. It translates to CAWSARSRPNEKLFF.

The chain uses TRBV4-2 and TRBJ2-2, with 11 bases lining up with TRBD2. CDR1 is LGHNA, CDR2 YNFKEQ, per germline. J lost 4 bases, V lost 4 bases, and 26 bases had no gene match. The CDR3 is 23 residues long. The CDR3 loop is CASSPYLLWGLETGTSGTGELFF. The CDR3 nucleotides are TGTGCCAGCAGCCCTTACCTCCTTTGGGGGTTGGAAACCGGGACTAGCGGCACCGGGGAGCTGTTTTTT.

This chain links TRBV7-2 with TRBJ2-7, with unresolved D. The CDR3 has 14 residues. Germline lookup yields CDR1 SGHTA and CDR2 FQGNSA. The V end lost 2 bases, the J end lost 4 bases, and 12 bases lay between the germline ends. CDR3 DNA: TGTGCCAGCAGCTTAATACTGGACGTGTACGAGCAGTACTTC. It codes for CASSLILDVYEQYF.

This clone was seen only once. The rearrangement uses TRBV11-2 and TRBJ2-2, with D tentatively TRBD2 (6 bases). Germline-derived CDR1 and CDR2 are SGHAT and FQNNGV. Deletions cut 5 bases from V and 5 bases from J, with 12 bases between. This CDR3 is built from 14 residues. In DNA, the CDR3 is TGTGCCAGCAGCCCCCGGCTAGCGACCGGGGAGCTGTTTTTT. Encoded protein: CASSPRLATGELFF.

A single count supports this clone. The V call is TRBV5-8, the J call TRBJ1-5; weak D call: TRBD1 (6 bases). V was pared by 2 bases and J by 9 bases, with 18 bases between. The CDR3 covers 15 residues. The germline V gene has CDR1 SGHTS and CDR2 YDEGEE. In DNA form, the CDR3 reads TGTGCCAGCAGCTTCGGAGGGGGAAGACGGCGGCCCCAGCATTTT. Its translation is CASSFGGGRRRPQHF.

This clone has only one observation. V gene TRBV6-1 combines with J gene TRBJ2-5; 8 bases agree with TRBD2. In germline, CDR1 is MNHNS, CDR2 SASEGT. There are 13 residues in the CDR3. The junction had 8 bases not matched to a gene; V was cut back by 10 bases and J by 4 bases. The CDR3 is CAIGRGGAETQYF. As DNA, the CDR3 is TGTGCCATCGGCCGGGGGGGGGCAGAGACCCAGTACTTC.

V gene TRBV2 combines with J gene TRBJ2-7; TRBD1 aligns across 8 bases. Germline-derived CDR1 and CDR2 are SNHLY and FYNNEI. V lost 6 bases and J lost 2; bases outside the gene matches: 6. There are 14 residues in the CDR3. The CDR3 spells CASSPGQGTYEQYF. The CDR3 bases are TGTGCCAGCAGCCCTGGACAGGGTACCTACGAGCAGTACTTC.

The CDR3 DNA is TGTGCCAGCAGTTTTCGGGAGGGGATTACCGGGGAGCTGTTTTTT. Encoded protein: CASSFREGITGELFF. The chain is built from TRBV27 and TRBJ2-2, with 8 bases aligning to TRBD2. There are 15 residues in the CDR3. Losses at the gene ends were 3 bases for V and 5 bases for J; bases not matched to a gene: 5. The germline V gene encodes CDR1 MNHEY and CDR2 SMNVEV (reference sequence).

CDR3 sequence (DNA): TGCGCCAGCAGCTTGGGGACAGGAGCCGAGCAGTACTTC. It specifies CASSLGTGAEQYF. The rearrangement joins TRBV5-1 to TRBJ2-7; 7 bases agree with TRBD1. The CDR3 contains 13 residues. CDR1 is SGHRS, CDR2 YFSETQ, per germline. After removal of 0 bases from V and 6 bases from J, the junction contained 3 bases not matched to a gene.

The gene calls are TRBV7-8 and TRBJ2-1; tentatively, D is TRBD1 (6 bases). The V gene's germline CDR1 is SGHVS and CDR2 FQNEAQ. V was cut by 5 bases and J by 6 bases, with 17 bases left in between. This CDR3 is 15 amino acids long. The CDR3 nucleotides are TGTGCCAGCAGCCCCCAGAGGGGGAGAGCCAATGAGCAGTTCTTC. Translated: CASSPQRGRANEQFF.

The chain recombines TRBV6-5 with TRBJ2-3, with a weak D call TRBD2 (6 bases). The germline gives CDR1 MNHEY, CDR2 SVGAGI. Between the trimmed V and J ends, which lost 6 bases and 0 bases, there was a span of 13 bases. This CDR3 region has 15 residues. The CDR3 DNA follows: TGTGCCAGCAGCCCGGGTGGGACTAGCACAGATACGCAGTATTTT. It translates to CASSPGGTSTDTQYF.